This TCR beta chain comes out of a study of T cells expressing NK-cell markers. Across the whole study: Sorted CD3+CD56-NKG2C+, CD3+CD56+NKG2C+ and CD3+CD56+NKG2C- T cells supplied the TCR beta repertoires.

From the 5' RACE reads, TCRdb lists one entry per CDR3 protein and no DNA. The data show some 340,000 distinct CDR3 sequences, and the top ten clones hold roughly 5.5%. Germline CDR1 DFQATT, CDR2 SNEGSKA (reference sequence). CDR3 length: 15 amino acids. The clonotype comes from a man between 18 and 69 years old in good health. The source material was blood T cells: a sorted CD56 or NKG2C T cell subset, CD4+ or CD8+ T cells, or bulk PBMC T cells (not recorded which). V is TRBV20-1 and J is TRBJ2-2; absent DNA, TCRdb's TRBD1 call cannot be checked. The CDR3 spells CSASGDRVRGDELFF.